This passage covers 18 T cell receptor beta chains from one sample sequenced in a study of cytomegalovirus exposure and HLA in healthy donors. In the PCR, 60 Vbeta and 13 Jbeta primers were used. Only in-frame clones appear in the TCRdb table, and some are missing; sequencing was by immunoSEQ multiplex PCR. This table holds tens of thousands of clones, about four fifths found once. Sequencing input: PBMCs. Receptors originate from a woman in her thirties in good health and CMV-seronegative.

V is TRBV10-3 and J is TRBJ1-3; D possibly corresponds to TRBD1 (6 bases). Germline CDR1 ENHRY, CDR2 SYGVKD. V lost 4 bases and J 3 bases, leaving 16 bases between the germline ends. The CDR3 contains 16 residues. The CDR3 sequence: CAISVIQGLGGNTIYF. The CDR3 coding sequence is TGTGCCATCAGTGTTATTCAGGGGCTCGGTGGAAACACCATATATTTT.

This rearrangement joins TRBV19 to TRBJ2-4, with 11 bases lining up with TRBD2. V gave up 0 bases and J gave up 7 bases; unmatched junction bases: 5. Germline values: CDR1 LNHDA, CDR2 SQIVND (reference sequence). This CDR3 is built from 16 residues. The CDR3 reads CASSIELAGVFNIQYF. In DNA, the CDR3 is TGTGCCAGTAGTATAGAACTAGCGGGAGTATTTAACATTCAGTACTTC.

This chain connects TRBV29-1 to TRBJ1-5, with D perhaps TRBD1 (6 bases). The CDR3 covers 14 residues. Trimming left V 2 bases short and J 2 bases short, with 10 bases between. From germline, CDR1 is SQVTM and CDR2 ANQGSEA. In DNA form, the CDR3 reads TGCAGCGTTGAAACAGGGCTGGGCAATCAGCCCCAGCATTTT. Translating it yields CSVETGLGNQPQHF.

The chain carries TRBV2 and TRBJ2-2, with TRBD1 identical over 7 bases. The CDR3 spans 16 residues. Trimming at V came to 3 bases and at J to 5 bases, leaving 9 bases not matched to a gene. Germline assignment: CDR1 SNHLY and CDR2 FYNNEI. The CDR3 here is CASSEGNRGGTGELFF. The CDR3 region has the DNA TGTGCCAGCAGTGAGGGCAACAGGGGCGGAACCGGGGAGCTGTTTTTT.

A word on this clone: Germline and junction disagree at one end, which may indicate a read error. In DNA form, the CDR3 reads TGTGCCAACAGCGTAGACCAGACCGTAGGGGAGCCCCAGCATTTT. Translated: CANSVDQTVGEPQHF. This sequence joins TRBV9 and TRBJ1-5; a weak D match, TRBD1 (5 bases). CDR1 and CDR2 (germline): SGDLS, YYNGEE. The CDR3 runs to 15 residues.

The V call is TRBV18, the J call TRBJ2-7; 10 positions match TRBD1. V lost 2 bases and J lost 5; bases outside the gene matches: 3. The CDR3 contains 14 residues. Germline V gene sequence: CDR1 KGHSH, CDR2 LQKENI. The chain's CDR3 is CASSPRQGADEQYF. CDR3 nucleotide sequence: TGTGCCAGCTCACCAAGACAGGGGGCCGACGAGCAGTACTTC.

The chain employs TRBV5-1 and TRBJ2-7; D is possibly TRBD2 (5 bases). CDR1 is SGHRS, CDR2 YFSETQ, per germline. The length of the CDR3 is 14 residues. V lost 4 bases, J lost 0 bases, and 11 bases lay in between. The CDR3, as DNA: TGCGCCAGCAGCCCGGCGGGCCTCTCCTACGAGCAGTACTTC. It translates to CASSPAGLSYEQYF.

This sequence joins TRBV28 and TRBJ2-5, with 7 bases that match TRBD1. CDR3 length: 13 amino acids. The germline V gene has CDR1 MDHEN and CDR2 SYDVKM. Germline trimming cut 5 bases from V and 1 base from J; bases unmatched to any gene: 1. CDR3 DNA sequence: TGTGCCAGCAGTCGACAGGGCCAAGAGACCCAGTACTTC. This codes for CASSRQGQETQYF.

The chain carries TRBV29-1 and TRBJ2-2, with D tentatively TRBD2 (6 bases). From germline, CDR1 is SQVTM and CDR2 ANQGSEA. With 7 bases removed from V and 0 bases from J, the gap between germline ends came to 9 bases. The CDR3 is 13 amino acids. The CDR3 bases are TGCAGCGGTGGGGAGGCGAACACCGGGGAGCTGTTTTTT. It yields the protein CSGGEANTGELFF.

This clone was counted between two and nine times. The chain has TRBV6-6 and TRBJ2-7; 9 bases line up with TRBD2. There are 14 residues in the CDR3. The germline CDR1 and CDR2 sequences are MNHNY and SVGAGI (reference sequence). V lost 8 bases and J lost 2; bases outside the gene matches: 7. CDR3 sequence: CASSTGLAAYEQYF. As DNA, the CDR3 is TGTGCCAGCTCTACGGGACTAGCCGCCTACGAGCAGTACTTC.

This chain uses TRBV19 with TRBJ2-3, with 7 positions matching TRBD2. Germline V gene sequence: CDR1 LNHDA, CDR2 SQIVND (reference sequence). V shed 2 bases, J shed 4 bases, and the junction held 9 bases outside the gene matches. CDR3 length equals 16 residues. For the CDR3, the DNA is TGTGCCAGTAGTATACGAGCCAGCGGGACGGCAGATACGCAGTATTTT. Residues: CASSIRASGTADTQYF.

The V gene is TRBV7-3, the J gene TRBJ2-7; 11 nucleotides align to TRBD1. V trimming: 5 bases; J trimming: 5 bases; junction bases outside the gene matches: 5. Germline V gene lookup returns CDR1 SGHTA and CDR2 FQGTGA. The CDR3 sequence is 14 residues long. CDR3 nucleotide sequence: TGTGCCAGCAGCCCGGGACAGGGGGAAGACGAGCAGTACTTC. Protein: CASSPGQGEDEQYF.

This clone has more than one count but fewer than ten. This rearrangement joins TRBV7-3 to TRBJ2-1; perhaps TRBD1 as D (7 bases). CDR1 SGHTA and CDR2 FQGTGA come from the germline V gene. V was pared by 5 bases and J by 9 bases, with 14 bases between. There are 13 residues in the CDR3. The CDR3 DNA follows: TGTGCCAGCAGCACCACAGGGGAGGTTGAGCAGTTCTTC. This codes for CASSTTGEVEQFF.

The CDR3 region has the DNA TGTGCTAGTGGCCCGGGACTACTCAGCAATGAGCAGTTCTTC. Translating gives CASGPGLLSNEQFF. The chain has TRBV12-5 and TRBJ2-1; 7 bases are a match to TRBD2. The junction had 8 bases not matched to a gene; V was cut back by 6 bases and J by 6 bases. This CDR3 is built from 14 residues. Germline V lookup: CDR1 LGHNT, CDR2 FRNRAP.

The chain has TRBV4-2 and TRBJ2-2; TRBD2 matches at 8 bases. V lost 2 bases and J lost 2; bases outside the gene matches: 1. This CDR3 region has 15 residues. In germline, CDR1 is LGHNA, CDR2 YNFKEQ. The CDR3 bases are TGTGCCAGCAGCCAATTAGCGGGAAACACCGGGGAGCTGTTTTTT. Its protein product is CASSQLAGNTGELFF.

The chain employs TRBV5-8 and TRBJ2-5; D gene uncertain. TRBJ2-7 matches the DNA end more closely, so the J call is doubtful. Germline assignment: CDR1 SGHTS and CDR2 YDEGEE. CDR3 length equals 11 residues. The CDR3 DNA is TGTGCCAGCAGCCTAACCTACGAGCAGTACTTC. This codes for CASSLTYEQYF.

The CDR3 spells CASSRGQGASGYTF. CDR3 in DNA: TGTGCCAGTAGTAGAGGACAGGGGGCGTCTGGCTACACCTTC. The chain couples TRBV19 to TRBJ1-2; 11 bases are a match to TRBD1. The length of the CDR3 is 14 residues. Looked up from germline, CDR1 is LNHDA and CDR2 is SQIVND (reference sequence). V shed 4 bases, J shed 7 bases, and the junction held 5 bases outside the gene matches.

The chain links TRBV27 to TRBJ2-7; 12 nucleotides align to TRBD1. The CDR3 length is 13 residues. After removal of 0 bases from V and 13 bases from J, the junction contained 4 bases not matched to a gene. Germline CDR1 is MNHEY and CDR2 is SMNVEV (reference sequence). The CDR3 region is CASSLSGTGGIYF. CDR3 nucleotide sequence: TGTGCCAGCAGTTTATCCGGGACAGGGGGCATTTACTTC.